This section outlines one T cell receptor beta chain sequence together with its context. The target antigen is unknown. Here immunoSEQ multiplex PCR was the method, and the copy in TCRdb shows in-frame clones only, minus some. This repertoire includes about 140,000 clones. The source of the sample is a study of T cell responses to AZD1222 COVID-19 vaccine. Overall study results and limits: Epitopes outside B.1.351 and B.1.1.7 mutated regions reportedly drew nearly half of spike TCRs.

Trimming took 0 bases from V and 0 from J, leaving 9 bases between them. The CDR3 totals 17 residues. Germline CDR1 reads SGHTA; CDR2 reads FQGNSA. Sequencing used peripheral blood. This receptor was obtained from an adult in good health. The gene calls are TRBV7-2 and TRBJ2-6; a possible D gene is TRBD2 (6 bases). CDR3 coding DNA: TGTGCCAGCAGCTTAGCGGGGGGTAACTCTGGGGCCAACGTCCTGACTTTC. This gives the protein CASSLAGGNSGANVLTF.